These 18 T cell receptor beta chains originate from one sample sequenced in a study of blood T cell repertoires in COVID-19. Produced via immunoSEQ multiplex PCR; TCRdb's table is partial and in-frame only. The sample records hundreds of thousands of clones, about 88% being singletons. Sequencing was done on a sample of PBMCs or T cells enriched from blood (not recorded which). The source is a woman aged 50 to 60 who had recovered from COVID-19.

On this clone: The same CDR3 is also encoded by other DNA sequences in this sample. The rearrangement uses TRBV5-1 and TRBJ2-7, with TRBD1 matching over 8 bases. Per germline, CDR1 SGHRS and CDR2 YFSETQ. The V gene end was trimmed by 4 bases and the J gene end by 1 base; junction bases not matched to a gene: 4. The CDR3 contains 14 residues. CDR3 DNA sequence: TGCGCCAGCAGCACCGACAGGGGATCCTACGAGCAGTACTTC. Residues: CASSTDRGSYEQYF.

The chain is built from TRBV6-5 and TRBJ2-2; 12 nucleotides match TRBD2. The CDR3 is made up of 15 amino acids. V lost 7 bases and J lost 7; bases outside the gene matches: 7. From germline, CDR1 is MNHEY and CDR2 SVGAGI. The CDR3 nucleotides read TGTGCCAGCAACATACTAGCGGGAGGTGACGGGGAGCTGTTTTTT. Its translation is CASNILAGGDGELFF.

The table lists this clone with a count of one. The CDR3 sequence: CASGTGIGPVGQPQHF. CDR3 DNA sequence: TGTGCCAGCGGAACGGGAATCGGGCCTGTGGGTCAGCCCCAGCATTTT. The rearrangement joins TRBV28 to TRBJ1-5; D not certain. The V end was cut by 8 bases, the J end by 6 bases, with 23 bases between. CDR1 is MDHEN and CDR2 is SYDVKM in the germline V gene. The CDR3 totals 16 residues.

The chain combines TRBV6-5 with TRBJ2-7; possible D gene TRBD1, 6 bases. This CDR3 comprises 14 residues. Trimming removed 7 bases at V and 3 bases at J, with 16 bases between. Germline CDR1 and CDR2: MNHEY and SVGAGI. DNA of the CDR3: TGTGCCAGCATGAAGACAGGTACCTTCTACGAGCAGTACTTC. Its protein product is CASMKTGTFYEQYF.

This clone was seen a single time. This chain uses TRBV28 with TRBJ1-3; D might be TRBD1 (5 bases). Germline CDR1 MDHEN, CDR2 SYDVKM. CDR3 length equals 16 residues. Trimming removed 5 bases from V and 0 bases from J, with 14 bases in between. The CDR3 coding sequence is TGTGCCAGCAGTCCGGGGGAAGCCAGCTCTGGAAACACCATATATTTT. Protein product: CASSPGEASSGNTIYF.

This clone has only a few counts. The chain is built from TRBV6-1 and TRBJ1-5; D might be TRBD1 (5 bases). V lost 4 bases to trimming and J lost 1 base, with 14 bases between them. The germline V gene encodes CDR1 MNHNS and CDR2 SASEGT. This CDR3 has 16 residues. This chain's CDR3 is CASSGTAGSSNQPQHF. For the CDR3, the DNA is TGTGCCAGCAGTGGGACCGCAGGGTCGAGCAATCAGCCCCAGCATTTT.

Here the CDR3 reads CASSLSQGPQPQHF. CDR3 DNA sequence: TGTGCCAGCAGCCTGTCTCAGGGGCCTCAGCCCCAGCATTTT. This sequence joins TRBV7-2 and TRBJ1-5; TRBD1 might be the D (6 bases). The V gene's germline CDR1 is SGHTA and CDR2 FQGNSA. Trimming stripped 5 bases from V and 6 bases from J, with 14 bases between. This CDR3 region has 14 residues.

The J gene is TRBJ1-2, the V gene TRBV19; maybe TRBD1 (6 bases). CDR3 length: 12 residues. Germline V gene sequence: CDR1 LNHDA, CDR2 SQIVND (reference sequence). The germline V and J ends were trimmed by 4 bases and 5 bases, with 8 bases remaining between them. CDR3 in DNA: TGTGCCAGTAGTAGGGGGCAGTATGGCTACACCTTC. The encoded protein is CASSRGQYGYTF.

The genes are TRBV28 and TRBJ2-2; D is perhaps TRBD1 (5 bases). Germline V gene data show CDR1 as MDHEN and CDR2 as SYDVKM. The CDR3 runs to 15 residues. The V gene lost 1 base and the J gene lost 7 bases, with 13 bases spanning the gap. CDR3 amino acids: CASSLYRGGNGELFF. The CDR3 coding sequence is TGTGCCAGCAGTTTATATAGGGGCGGTAACGGGGAGCTGTTTTTT.

This clone has a single count. The chain joins TRBV6-5 to TRBJ2-7; 12 bases map to TRBD1. The CDR3 contains 15 residues. Per the germline V gene, CDR1 is MNHEY and CDR2 is SVGAGI. Trimming took 6 bases from V and 4 from J; bases not matched to a gene: 7. The CDR3 sequence: CASRVGTGGQYEQYF. The CDR3 nucleotides are TGTGCCAGCAGGGTTGGGACAGGGGGCCAGTACGAGCAGTACTTC.

The gene calls are TRBV5-1 and TRBJ1-4; TRBD1 might be the D (5 bases). In germline, CDR1 is SGHRS, CDR2 YFSETQ. The ends were cut back, 1 base at V and 2 bases at J, with 9 bases in the middle. The CDR3 is 15 residues long. The CDR3 protein is CASSLRSGTNEKLFF. The CDR3 DNA sequence: TGCGCCAGCAGCTTGCGGTCAGGGACTAATGAAAAACTGTTTTTT.

This clone came up once. The rearrangement links TRBV5-4 to TRBJ2-1, with 10 nucleotides matching TRBD2. The CDR3 covers 15 residues. Germline values: CDR1 SGHNT, CDR2 YYREEE (reference sequence). V shed 0 bases and J 8 bases; nucleotides not matched to a gene: 5. The CDR3 loop reads CASSLASGSGYEQFF. The CDR3, as DNA: TGTGCCAGCAGCTTGGCTAGCGGGAGTGGCTATGAGCAGTTCTTC. The full variable domain, completed using reference TRBV5-4 and TRBJ2-1, is ETGVTQSPTHLIKTRGQQVTLRCSSQSGHNTVSWYQQALGQGPQFIFQYYREEENGRGNFPPRFSGLQFPNYSSELNVNALELDDSALYLCASSLASGSGYEQFFGPGTRLTVL.

This rearrangement joins TRBV29-1 to TRBJ1-1; unclear D gene. Germline loops: CDR1 SQVTM, CDR2 ANQGSEA. Trimming left V 6 bases short and J 1 base short, with 9 bases between. The CDR3 is made up of 12 amino acids. The CDR3 sequence is CSVGPGNTEAFF. CDR3 DNA: TGCAGCGTCGGTCCCGGGAACACTGAAGCTTTCTTT.

The V call is TRBV30, the J call TRBJ1-4; D perhaps matches TRBD1 (5 bases). The CDR3 consists of 14 residues. V was shortened by 3 bases and J by 7 bases, with 15 bases between the two germline ends. Germline V gene lookup returns CDR1 GTSNPN and CDR2 SVGIG (reference sequence). The CDR3 sequence is CAWRKWSGGEKLFF. CDR3 sequence (DNA): TGTGCCTGGAGGAAATGGTCCGGGGGTGAAAAACTGTTTTTT.

V is TRBV4-2 and J is TRBJ2-7, with 7 bases identical to TRBD1. V lost 0 bases to trimming and J lost 5 bases; unmatched junction nucleotides: 10. The CDR3 runs to 16 residues. Germline lookup yields CDR1 LGHNA and CDR2 YNFKEQ. CDR3 nucleotides: TGTGCCAGCAGCCAAGAAAGGGACAGCCTTTTCAACGAGCAGTACTTC. Translated, it gives CASSQERDSLFNEQYF.

The V and J genes are TRBV7-2 and TRBJ2-1; the D is unclear. The CDR3 length is 16 residues. The V end was cut by 3 bases, the J end by 0 bases, with 12 bases between. CDR1 and CDR2 (germline): SGHTA, FQGNSA. The DNA of the CDR3 is TGTGCCAGCAGCTTTCAGCCGAGGAGCTCCTACAATGAGCAGTTCTTC. It codes for CASSFQPRSSYNEQFF.

The chain links TRBV4-3 to TRBJ2-7, with D perhaps TRBD2 (6 bases). The germline V gene has CDR1 LGHNA and CDR2 YSLEER. V shed 4 bases and J shed 5 bases, with 21 bases lying between them. The CDR3 contains 16 residues. CDR3 loop: CASSPRVYGGPDEQYF. CDR3 sequence (DNA): TGCGCCAGCAGCCCACGGGTGTACGGGGGTCCCGACGAGCAGTACTTC.

The chain joins TRBV11-3 to TRBJ1-1; 10 bases align to TRBD1. The CDR3 consists of 18 residues. Trimming removed 5 bases from V and 3 bases from J; junction bases left unmatched: 15. CDR1 and CDR2 (germline): SGHNT, YENEEA. The CDR3 loop reads CASSPSGTGALSDTEAFF. Here the CDR3 DNA reads TGTGCCAGCAGCCCTAGCGGGACAGGGGCCTTGTCTGACACTGAAGCTTTCTTT.